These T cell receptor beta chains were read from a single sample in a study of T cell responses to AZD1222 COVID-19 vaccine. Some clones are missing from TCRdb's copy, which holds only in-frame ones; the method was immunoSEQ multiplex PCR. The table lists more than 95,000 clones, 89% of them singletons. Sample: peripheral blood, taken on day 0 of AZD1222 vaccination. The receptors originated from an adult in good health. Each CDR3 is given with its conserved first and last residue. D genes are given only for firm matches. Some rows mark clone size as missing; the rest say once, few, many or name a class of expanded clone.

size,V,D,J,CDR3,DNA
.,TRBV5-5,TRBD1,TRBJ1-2,CASSPAQGATNYGYTF,TGTGCCAGCAGCCCCGCTCAGGGGGCTACTAACTATGGCTACACCTTC
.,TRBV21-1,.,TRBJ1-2,CASSKSEGQGEIGYTF,TGTGCCAGCAGCAAAAGCGAGGGACAGGGGGAGATAGGCTACACCTTC
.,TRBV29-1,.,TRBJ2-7,CSVDLQVTYEQYF,TGCAGCGTTGATTTACAGGTTACCTACGAGCAGTACTTC
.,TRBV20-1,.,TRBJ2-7,CSAPQGYEQYF,TGCAGTGCTCCACAGGGCTACGAGCAGTACTTC
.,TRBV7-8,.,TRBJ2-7,CASSTMGRDTSYEQYF,TGTGCCAGCAGCACTATGGGAAGGGACACGTCCTACGAGCAGTACTTC
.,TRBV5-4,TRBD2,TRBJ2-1,CASSLGGSYNEQFF,TGTGCCAGCAGCCTGGGGGGGTCCTACAATGAGCAGTTCTTC
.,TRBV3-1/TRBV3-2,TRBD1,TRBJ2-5,CASSRGADREETQYF,TGTGCCAGCAGCCGAGGGGCGGACAGGGAAGAGACCCAGTACTTC
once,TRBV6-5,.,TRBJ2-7,CASSRTSIYEQYF,TGTGCCAGCAGTAGGACAAGTATCTACGAGCAGTACTTC
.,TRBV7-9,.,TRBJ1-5,CASSLGGVNQPQHF,TGTGCCAGCAGCTTAGGAGGGGTGAATCAGCCCCAGCATTTT
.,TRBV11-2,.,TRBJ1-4,CASSLEREKLFF,TGTGCCAGCAGTCTAGAACGTGAAAAACTGTTTTTT
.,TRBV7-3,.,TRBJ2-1,CASSLHALAGQNEQFF,TGTGCCAGCAGCTTACATGCCCTGGCAGGGCAAAATGAGCAGTTCTTC
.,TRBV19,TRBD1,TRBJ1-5,CASSTHRGRSNQPQHF,TGTGCCAGTAGTACTCACAGGGGAAGGAGCAATCAGCCCCAGCATTTT
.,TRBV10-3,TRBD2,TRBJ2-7,CASTTGTSGGDLYEQYF,TGTGCCAGTACTACCGGGACTAGTGGGGGGGATCTATACGAGCAGTACTTC
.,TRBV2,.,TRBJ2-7,CASSEQDSNSYEQYF,TGTGCCAGCAGTGAACAGGACTCTAACTCCTACGAGCAGTACTTC
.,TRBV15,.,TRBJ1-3,CATSRDSRPSGNTIYF,TGTGCCACCAGCAGAGATTCGCGCCCCTCTGGAAACACCATATATTTT
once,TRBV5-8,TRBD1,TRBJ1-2,CASSPGGYYGYTF,TGTGCCAGCAGCCCAGGGGGCTACTATGGCTACACCTTC
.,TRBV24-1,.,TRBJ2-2,CATSVAGDTGELFF,TGTGCCACCAGTGTGGCAGGGGACACCGGGGAGCTGTTTTTT
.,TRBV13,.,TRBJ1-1,CATRSKSQNTEAFF,TGTGCCACCCGATCCAAAAGCCAGAACACTGAAGCTTTCTTT
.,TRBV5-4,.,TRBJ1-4,CASSLRPTNEKLFF,TGTGCCAGCAGCTTAAGGCCAACTAATGAAAAACTGTTTTTT
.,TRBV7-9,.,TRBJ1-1,CASSPSGPEAFF,TGTGCCAGCAGCCCCTCTGGGCCGGAAGCTTTCTTT
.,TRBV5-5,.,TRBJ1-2,CASRNSNYGYTF,TGTGCCAGCAGAAACTCGAACTATGGCTACACCTTC
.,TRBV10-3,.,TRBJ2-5,CATRQEETQYF,TGTGCCACTAGACAGGAAGAGACCCAGTACTTC
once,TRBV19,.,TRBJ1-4,CASRDGQFGDEKLFF,TGTGCCAGTAGGGACGGACAATTTGGAGATGAAAAACTGTTTTTT
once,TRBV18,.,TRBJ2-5,CASSRGVDNTETQYF,TGTGCCAGCTCTCGAGGGGTCGATAATACGGAGACCCAGTACTTC
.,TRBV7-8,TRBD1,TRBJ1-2,CASSPPGTGNGYTF,TGTGCCAGCAGCCCCCCCGGGACAGGGAATGGCTACACCTTC
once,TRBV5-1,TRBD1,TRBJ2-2,CASSPGTGGDGELFF,TGCGCCAGCAGCCCTGGGACAGGGGGTGACGGGGAGCTGTTTTTT
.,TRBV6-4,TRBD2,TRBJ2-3,CASSDSGGATDTQYF,TGTGCCAGCAGTGATAGCGGGGGGGCCACAGATACGCAGTATTTT
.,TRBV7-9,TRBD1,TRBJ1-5,CASSLGSGRQGSNQPQHF,TGTGCCAGCAGCTTAGGTTCTGGTAGACAGGGGAGCAATCAGCCCCAGCATTTT